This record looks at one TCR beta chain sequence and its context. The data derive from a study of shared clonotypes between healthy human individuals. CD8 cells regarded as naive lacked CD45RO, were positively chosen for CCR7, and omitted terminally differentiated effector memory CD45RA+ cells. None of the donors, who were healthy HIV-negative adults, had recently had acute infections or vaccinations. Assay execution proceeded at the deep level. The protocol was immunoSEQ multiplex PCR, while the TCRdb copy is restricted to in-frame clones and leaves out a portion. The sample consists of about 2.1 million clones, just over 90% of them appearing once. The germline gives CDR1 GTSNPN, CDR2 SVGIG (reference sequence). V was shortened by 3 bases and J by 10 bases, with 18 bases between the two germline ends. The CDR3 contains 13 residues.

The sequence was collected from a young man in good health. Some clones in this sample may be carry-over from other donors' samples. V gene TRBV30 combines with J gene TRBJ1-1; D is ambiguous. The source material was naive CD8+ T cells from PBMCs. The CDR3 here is CAWRNGLSRPAFF. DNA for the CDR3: TGTGCCTGGAGGAATGGACTCTCCCGACCAGCTTTCTTT.